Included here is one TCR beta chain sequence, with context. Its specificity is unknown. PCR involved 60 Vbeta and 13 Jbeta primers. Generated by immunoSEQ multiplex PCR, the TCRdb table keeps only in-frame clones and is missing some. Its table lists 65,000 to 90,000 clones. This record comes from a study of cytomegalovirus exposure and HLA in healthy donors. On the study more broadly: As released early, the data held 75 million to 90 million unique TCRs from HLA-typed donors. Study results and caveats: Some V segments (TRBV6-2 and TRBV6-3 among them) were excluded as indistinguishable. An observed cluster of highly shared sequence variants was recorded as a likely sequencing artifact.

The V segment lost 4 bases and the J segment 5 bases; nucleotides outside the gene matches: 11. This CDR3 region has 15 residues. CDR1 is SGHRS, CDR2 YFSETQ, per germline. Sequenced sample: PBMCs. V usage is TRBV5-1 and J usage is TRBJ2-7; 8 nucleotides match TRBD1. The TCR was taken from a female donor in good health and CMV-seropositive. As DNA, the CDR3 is TGCGCCAGCAGCGCGTCCGGGACAGGAGGGAACGAGCAGTACTTC. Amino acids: CASSASGTGGNEQYF.